The subject of this entry is one T cell receptor beta chain. Its specificity is unknown. CDR3 size: 13 residues. CDR1 and CDR2 from the germline V gene are SGHVS and FNYEAQ. Trimming at V came to 1 base and at J to 15 bases, leaving 9 bases not matched to a gene. The time point here: pre-treatment sample, taken before nivolumab and TIL therapy. The libraries were made with immunoSEQ v3. The data were produced by immunoSEQ multiplex PCR, yet TCRdb's version contains in-frame clones alone and is incomplete. The sample lists over 20,000 clones; roughly 79% were seen once. The data stem from a study of TIL therapy for anti-PD-1-resistant metastatic lung cancer. Study context: Most patients had lung adenocarcinoma; several tumors were EGFR-mutant, two ALK-rearranged; half smoked currently or formerly.

Findings and caveats of the study: The cohort had more treatment-naive, never-smoker and oncogene-addicted patients than typical.

The receptor was derived from a person aged 30 to 80 with non-small cell lung cancer. This chain joins TRBV7-6 and TRBJ2-3; TRBD2 matches at 8 bases. The sample consisted of blood, taken at baseline. CDR3 DNA: TGTGCCAGCAGCTTAGACGGGGGGGGGCCCGCATATTTT. It codes for CASSLDGGGPAYF.